Shown below are 8 T cell receptor beta chains from a single sample sequenced in a study of blood T cell repertoires in COVID-19. Some clones are missing from TCRdb's copy, which holds only in-frame ones; the method was immunoSEQ multiplex PCR. This sample has hundreds of thousands of clones, with around 85% found just once. The sequencing sample was made of PBMCs or T cells enriched from blood (not recorded which). The origin of the receptors is a woman aged 25 to 45 who had been exposed to COVID-19.

This rearrangement joins TRBV6-2 or TRBV6-3 to TRBJ1-5, with a tentative D call TRBD1 (6 bases). Germline values: CDR1 MNHEY, CDR2 SVGEGT. This CDR3 contains 16 residues. V was shortened by 0 bases and J by 0 bases, with 9 bases between the two germline ends. CDR3: CASSYSRGGSNQPQHF. The CDR3, as DNA: TGTGCCAGCAGTTACTCGAGGGGGGGTAGCAATCAGCCCCAGCATTTT.

This chain uses TRBV28 with TRBJ1-2; 9 bases agree with TRBD1. The germline V gene encodes CDR1 MDHEN and CDR2 SYDVKM. V was clipped by 2 bases and J by 8 bases; unmatched bases: 12. The CDR3 is made up of 16 amino acids. This CDR3 is CASSLPGTGSLQGYTF. In DNA, the CDR3 is TGTGCCAGCAGTTTACCCGGGACAGGGAGTCTCCAGGGCTACACCTTC.

The chain joins TRBV6-2 or TRBV6-3 to TRBJ2-3; 8 nucleotides agree with TRBD1. V gave up 6 bases and J gave up 6 bases; unmatched junction bases: 2. Germline loops: CDR1 MNHEY, CDR2 SVGEGT. This CDR3 contains 12 residues. The CDR3 nucleotides read TGTGCCAGCAGCGACAGGGGCGATACGCAGTATTTT. Residues: CASSDRGDTQYF.

The V gene is TRBV30, the J gene TRBJ1-2; D remains unclear. The CDR3 is made up of 15 amino acids. Germline CDR1 and CDR2: GTSNPN and SVGIG (reference sequence). Trimming pared 4 bases from V and 4 bases from J, leaving 19 bases between. This chain's CDR3 is CAWNSWQLEAYGYTF. In DNA, the CDR3 is TGTGCCTGGAATTCCTGGCAGTTGGAGGCCTATGGCTACACCTTC.

The chain is built from TRBV3-1 (or the pseudogene TRBV3-2) and TRBJ2-7; 8 positions agree with TRBD1. There are 17 residues in the CDR3. With 0 bases clipped from V and 3 bases from J, the junction kept 10 bases outside the gene matches. CDR1 is LGHDT, CDR2 YNNKEL, per germline (reference sequence). Here the CDR3 reads CASSQDAGTGLFYEQYF. The CDR3 nucleotides are TGTGCCAGCAGCCAAGATGCCGGGACAGGACTATTCTACGAGCAGTACTTC.

Turning to this clone: Within the sample, other DNA sequences also encode this same CDR3. The rearrangement joins TRBV28 to TRBJ1-2; unclear D gene. The CDR3 extends over 10 amino acids. Germline CDR1 reads MDHEN; CDR2 reads SYDVKM. Trimming removed 5 bases from V and 8 bases from J, with 6 bases in between. CDR3 DNA sequence: TGTGCCAGCAGTCGGTACGGCTACACCTTC. Translating gives CASSRYGYTF.

This chain joins TRBV6-2 or TRBV6-3 and TRBJ2-7; 7 bases are shared with TRBD1. V dropped 5 bases and J dropped 2; count of bases not matched to a gene: 6. Germline V CDR1 and CDR2: MNHEY, SVGEGT. CDR3 length: 14 residues. CDR3 protein: CASSRDSPPYEQYF. As DNA, the CDR3 is TGTGCCAGCAGTCGGGACAGTCCGCCCTACGAGCAGTACTTC.

The J gene is TRBJ1-2, the V gene TRBV5-6; TRBD1 matches at 10 bases. Germline V gene lookup returns CDR1 SGHDT and CDR2 YYEEEE. J gave up 4 bases and V 3 bases, and 3 bases lay outside the gene matches. This CDR3 comprises 14 residues. The CDR3 nucleotides read TGTGCCAGCAGCTGGGGACAGGGGATCTATGGCTACACCTTC. Amino acid sequence: CASSWGQGIYGYTF.